This T cell receptor beta chain was sequenced for a study of human T cells and chemical hapten exposure. TCRdb reprocessed the RACE reads with MiXCR, giving one entry per CDR3 protein. The sample carries 80,000 to 95,000 distinct CDR3 sequences, around 10% recorded once. In this sample, this clonotype turned up many times. The germline CDR1 and CDR2 sequences are MNHEY and SVGEGT. V was clipped by 0 bases and J by 2 bases, with 19 bases between them. The CDR3 sequence is 18 residues long. The time point denotes: pre-sensitization, week 0. Sample treatment: therapeutic diphenylcyclopropenone sensitization with weekly scalp DPC. Participating donors were patients with alopecia, aged 18 to 70 years, considered appropriate candidates for DPC.

This TCR came from a woman between 40 and 50 years old with alopecia areata. Some clones in this sample may be carry-over from other donors' samples. The sample consisted of whole blood, taken in connection with sensitization to the hapten diphenylcyclopropenone (DPC). This sequence joins TRBV6-2 or TRBV6-3 and TRBJ1-2; a weak D match, TRBD1 (5 bases). The chain's CDR3 is CASSYSPGLANINYGYTF. The CDR3 DNA is TGTGCCAGCAGTTACTCCCCGGGACTGGCGAATATAAACTATGGCTACACCTTC.